These 4 T cell receptor beta chains were all obtained from the same sample, sequenced in a study of shared clonotypes between healthy human individuals. This table comes from immunoSEQ multiplex PCR, and its TCRdb copy is limited to in-frame clones, with some not included. The sample contains roughly 1.4 million clones, 98% to 99% of which appear only once. Sequencing input: naive CD4+ T cells sorted from blood. Subset noted: CD45RA+ positively selected. The receptors here all came from a young man in good health.

The chain links TRBV9 to TRBJ2-1; 10 bases line up with TRBD2. The CDR3 contains 16 residues. Germline-derived CDR1 and CDR2 are SGDLS and YYNGEE. The V and J ends lost 3 bases and 4 bases, in that order; junction bases with no gene match: 7. The CDR3 loop is CASSAKTSGHYNEQFF. CDR3 coding DNA: TGTGCCAGCAGCGCCAAGACTAGCGGGCATTACAATGAGCAGTTCTTC.

This clone was picked up one time. This chain links TRBV28 with TRBJ2-5; 7 nucleotides line up with TRBD1. The CDR3 covers 13 residues. Trimming cost V 6 bases and J 3 bases; bases outside gene matches: 4. The germline gives CDR1 MDHEN, CDR2 SYDVKM. In DNA, the CDR3 is TGTGCCAGCAGGACAGGGTTGAAAGAGACCCAGTACTTC. This sequence encodes CASRTGLKETQYF.

The rearrangement joins TRBV5-1 to TRBJ1-5; D not resolved. CDR1 and CDR2 from the germline V gene are SGHRS and YFSETQ. Trimming stripped 4 bases from V and 4 bases from J, with 12 bases between. The CDR3 spans 14 residues. The CDR3 sequence is CASSLNAGNQPQHF. The CDR3 nucleotides read TGCGCCAGCAGCCTGAACGCGGGAAATCAGCCCCAGCATTTT.

The rearrangement links TRBV5-1 to TRBJ2-1; D call uncertain. Germline V gene sequence: CDR1 SGHRS, CDR2 YFSETQ. The CDR3 sequence is 15 residues long. V was trimmed by 4 bases and J by 4 bases, leaving 15 bases between them. CDR3 in DNA: TGCGCCAGCAGCGACGCACTTACAGTTTACAATGAGCAGTTCTTC. This encodes CASSDALTVYNEQFF.